The subject of this entry is one TCR beta chain. Its cognate antigen is unknown. With 60 Vbeta and 13 Jbeta primers, the PCR was carried out. Sequencing used immunoSEQ multiplex PCR; TCRdb keeps in-frame clones, though not all of them. The sample includes 100,000 to 150,000 clones, roughly 80% seen only once; the top ten take 9.5% to 13%. This record belongs to a study of cytomegalovirus exposure and HLA in healthy donors. Study findings and constraints: Accurate prediction of HLA-A and HLA-B alleles (for most subjects) was reportedly achieved from TCR beta sequences.

Germline CDR1 and CDR2: SGHTA and FQGNSA. The CDR3 consists of 14 residues. V lost 5 bases, J lost 5 bases, and 14 bases lay in between. The specimen was PBMCs. This rearrangement joins TRBV7-2 to TRBJ2-3, with TRBD2 as a possible D gene (6 bases). This clonotype originated in a man in his thirties or forties in good health and CMV-seropositive. The CDR3 loop reads CASSPWGVGDTQYF. CDR3 DNA: TGTGCCAGCAGCCCCTGGGGGGTTGGAGATACGCAGTATTTT.